These 12 T cell receptor beta chains came from one sample sequenced in a study of blood T cell repertoires in COVID-19. The assay was immunoSEQ multiplex PCR, and TCRdb's table has in-frame clones only and misses some. The sample consists of 55,000 to 75,000 clones, roughly 80% of them appearing once. Input material: peripheral blood. The receptors were gathered from a man aged 60 to 69 with acute or convalescent COVID-19.

The rearrangement joins TRBV9 to TRBJ2-7; 7 positions match TRBD2. The V gene's germline CDR1 is SGDLS and CDR2 YYNGEE. This CDR3 comprises 15 residues. The V gene end was trimmed by 0 bases and the J gene end by 2 bases; junction bases not matched to a gene: 5. CDR3 DNA: TGTGCCAGCAGCGTAGGAAGCGGGGTCGCCTACGAGCAGTACTTC. Protein sequence: CASSVGSGVAYEQYF.

The chain carries TRBV27 and TRBJ1-6; D unresolved. Trimming took 0 bases from V and 3 from J, leaving 9 bases between them. Germline V lookup: CDR1 MNHEY, CDR2 SMNVEV (reference sequence). The length of the CDR3 is 16 residues. CDR3 in DNA: TGTGCCAGCAGTTTATCTTCGGACTTCTATAATTCACCCCTCCACTTT. Translated, it gives CASSLSSDFYNSPLHF.

The chain carries TRBV6-5 and TRBJ2-5, with D unresolved. CDR3 length: 15 amino acids. With 8 bases removed from V and 3 bases from J, the gap between germline ends came to 19 bases. Germline V lookup: CDR1 MNHEY, CDR2 SVGAGI. The CDR3 sequence: CASQHKRLSKETQYF. In DNA form, the CDR3 reads TGTGCCAGCCAACACAAGAGGCTTTCCAAAGAGACCCAGTACTTC.

The rearrangement links TRBV11-2 to TRBJ2-6, with a possible D match to TRBD2 (6 bases). CDR1 is SGHAT and CDR2 is FQNNGV in the germline V gene. The CDR3 loop spans 15 amino acids. Trimming removed 1 base from V and 5 bases from J, with 9 bases in between. The DNA for the CDR3 is TGTGCCAGCAGCTTAGGCAGGGACTGGGCCAACGTCCTGACTTTC. It encodes CASSLGRDWANVLTF.

This chain uses TRBV6-1 with TRBJ1-1; D is unclear. The CDR3 covers 11 residues. Germline V gene data show CDR1 as MNHNS and CDR2 as SASEGT. Trimming pared 1 base from V and 11 bases from J, leaving 8 bases between. CDR3 DNA: TGTGCCAGCAGTGAAGACATGAGGGCTTTCTTT. This sequence encodes CASSEDMRAFF.

The chain uses TRBV28 and TRBJ1-1; no definite D call. Trimming took 5 bases from V and 0 from J, leaving 13 bases between them. The CDR3 totals 15 residues. CDR1 is MDHEN and CDR2 is SYDVKM in the germline V gene. For the CDR3, the DNA is TGTGCCAGCAGTCCACCCGAGAGGGTGAACACTGAAGCTTTCTTT. Translation: CASSPPERVNTEAFF.

The chain has TRBV25-1 and TRBJ1-5; 7 nucleotides match TRBD1. V lost 8 bases to trimming and J lost 0 bases; unmatched junction nucleotides: 7. The CDR3 loop spans 15 amino acids. Germline V lookup: CDR1 MGHDK, CDR2 SYGVNS. This CDR3 is CASVRGQISNQPQHF. The DNA for the CDR3 is TGTGCCAGCGTAAGGGGACAGATTAGCAATCAGCCCCAGCATTTT.

The CDR3 DNA follows: TGTGCCAGCAGCGTAGGGCTTCGGGGAAGCTCTGGGGCCAACGTCCTGACTTTC. Translation: CASSVGLRGSSGANVLTF. V usage is TRBV9 and J usage is TRBJ2-6, with D tentatively TRBD2 (5 bases). V was pared by 0 bases and J by 0 bases, with 13 bases between. Germline values: CDR1 SGDLS, CDR2 YYNGEE. The length of the CDR3 is 18 residues.

The table lists this clone with many counts. This sample also contains other DNA sequences that code for the same CDR3. Written as DNA, the CDR3 is TGTGCCAGCTCACCACCGGGAGGCTCCTACAATGAGCAGTTCTTC. It translates to CASSPPGGSYNEQFF. This chain connects TRBV18 to TRBJ2-1, with a weak D call TRBD2 (6 bases). The CDR3 is made up of 15 amino acids. Trimming pared 0 bases from V and 0 bases from J, leaving 6 bases between. Germline V gives CDR1 KGHSH, CDR2 LQKENI.

The genes are TRBV7-2 and TRBJ2-5, with D perhaps matching TRBD2 (6 bases). Germline V gene data show CDR1 as SGHTA and CDR2 as FQGNSA. The CDR3 has 15 amino acids. V was cut by 2 bases and J by 4 bases, with 14 bases left in between. This CDR3 reads CASSLTVGAGETQYF. CDR3 DNA sequence: TGTGCCAGCAGCTTAACTGTGGGAGCGGGAGAGACCCAGTACTTC.

This clone was picked up a small number of times. The chain employs TRBV7-9 and TRBJ2-3, with 7 positions matching TRBD1. Germline CDR1 and CDR2: SEHNR and FQNEAQ (reference sequence). The CDR3 loop spans 12 amino acids. The V gene end was trimmed by 4 bases and the J gene end by 12 bases; junction bases not matched to a gene: 7. The CDR3 region has the DNA TGTGCCAGCAGCTCGGGACAGATGCTTCAGTATTTT. Translating it yields CASSSGQMLQYF.

The CDR3 DNA is TGTGCCAGCAGTTCCCGGACTGACAATGAGCAGTTCTTC. It encodes CASSSRTDNEQFF. V is TRBV12-3 or TRBV12-4 and J is TRBJ2-1; a weak D match, TRBD2 (5 bases). Trimming removed 4 bases from V and 5 bases from J, with 9 bases in between. The CDR3 sequence is 13 residues long.